The 28 T cell receptor beta chains listed next were all sequenced from one sample in a study of shared clonotypes between healthy human individuals. Assay: immunoSEQ multiplex PCR; the TCRdb copy retains only in-frame clones and omits some. Of around 2.3 million clones detected, approximately 95% appear once; the ten largest clones hold approximately 0.13%. Sequences were obtained from naive CD4+ T cells sorted from blood. Subset specified: CD45RA+ positively selected. These receptors were taken from a man younger than 35 in good health.

The CDR3 protein is CAWRGRRATRGNEQYF. The CDR3 DNA follows: TGTGCCTGGAGGGGAAGACGGGCCACCCGGGGGAACGAGCAGTACTTC. The gene calls are TRBV30 and TRBJ2-7; tentative D call: TRBD2 (6 bases). CDR3 length equals 16 residues. V was clipped by 3 bases and J by 5 bases, with 23 bases between them. Germline assignment: CDR1 GTSNPN and CDR2 SVGIG (reference sequence).

The V and J genes are TRBV7-2 and TRBJ2-5; possible D gene TRBD2, 6 bases. V was pared by 5 bases and J by 4 bases, with 20 bases between. There are 16 residues in the CDR3. CDR1 is SGHTA, CDR2 FQGNSA, per germline. The CDR3 loop is CASSPRTKEGRETQYF. The DNA for the CDR3 is TGTGCCAGCAGCCCCCGGACGAAGGAGGGGAGAGAGACCCAGTACTTC.

The V and J genes are TRBV2 and TRBJ1-2, with a weak D call TRBD1 (5 bases). CDR1 SNHLY and CDR2 FYNNEI come from the germline V gene. The CDR3 is 14 residues long. V was cut by 7 bases and J by 5 bases, with 17 bases left in between. CDR3 residues: CASTLEGGGYGYTF. In DNA form, the CDR3 reads TGTGCCAGCACCCTTGAGGGCGGGGGGTATGGCTACACCTTC.

The gene calls are TRBV10-3 and TRBJ2-3; 9 nucleotides agree with TRBD2. The CDR3 has 15 residues. Germline V gene lookup returns CDR1 ENHRY and CDR2 SYGVKD. Trimming at V came to 3 bases and at J to 2 bases, leaving 3 bases not matched to a gene. CDR3: CAISDIAGATDTQYF. The CDR3 region has the DNA TGTGCCATCAGTGACATAGCGGGGGCCACAGATACGCAGTATTTT.

The chain couples TRBV11-2 to TRBJ2-1; 8 bases are a match to TRBD1. There are 15 residues in the CDR3. CDR1 and CDR2 (germline): SGHAT, FQNNGV. The V and J ends lost 4 bases and 4 bases, in that order; junction bases with no gene match: 6. The CDR3 reads CASSYAGQDYNEQFF. In DNA form, the CDR3 reads TGTGCCAGCAGCTACGCGGGACAGGATTACAATGAGCAGTTCTTC.

This chain connects TRBV7-9 to TRBJ2-3; a possible D gene is TRBD2 (5 bases). Germline CDR1 is SEHNR and CDR2 is FQNEAQ (reference sequence). CDR3 size: 16 residues. The ends were cut back, 0 bases at V and 1 base at J, with 11 bases in the middle. As DNA, the CDR3 is TGTGCCAGCAGCTTAGCCGGCGGGTATGGCACAGATACGCAGTATTTT. It codes for CASSLAGGYGTDTQYF.

The V and J genes are TRBV28 and TRBJ1-6, with D perhaps TRBD1 (5 bases). V was pared by 6 bases and J by 11 bases, with 17 bases between. This CDR3 contains 14 residues. CDR1 MDHEN and CDR2 SYDVKM come from the germline V gene. The CDR3 DNA is TGTGCCAGCAGCTCCGGGACCCTGAGGGCACCCCTCCACTTT. Translation: CASSSGTLRAPLHF.

This chain connects TRBV19 to TRBJ1-6; a possible D gene is TRBD1 (5 bases). The CDR3 runs 16 residues. The germline gives CDR1 LNHDA, CDR2 SQIVND (reference sequence). The V end lost 5 bases, the J end lost 8 bases, and 19 bases lay between the germline ends. The chain's CDR3 is CASSPPSGVIDSPLHF. CDR3 in DNA: TGTGCCAGTAGTCCGCCCTCGGGGGTAATCGATTCACCCCTCCACTTT.

The sample holds one count of this clone. The rearrangement links TRBV6-1 to TRBJ1-2; TRBD1 matches at 7 bases. The V gene end was trimmed by 6 bases and the J gene end by 1 base; junction bases not matched to a gene: 8. The V gene's germline CDR1 is MNHNS and CDR2 SASEGT. This CDR3 is 15 amino acids long. For the CDR3, the DNA is TGTGCCAGCAGCCGAACGGGGGACAGTAACTATGGCTACACCTTC. It translates to CASSRTGDSNYGYTF.

The V gene is TRBV4-1, the J gene TRBJ1-6; no definite D call. V was trimmed by 0 bases and J by 4 bases, leaving 7 bases between them. Germline-derived CDR1 and CDR2 are MGHRA and YSYEKL. The CDR3 is made up of 15 amino acids. The DNA of the CDR3 is TGCGCCAGCAGCCAAGATCCCCAGTATAATTCACCCCTCCACTTT. Translation: CASSQDPQYNSPLHF.

This chain joins TRBV25-1 and TRBJ2-1, with no clear D. Trimming removed 4 bases from V and 15 bases from J, with 13 bases in between. Germline CDR1 is MGHDK and CDR2 is SYGVNS. CDR3 length: 11 amino acids. CDR3 coding DNA: TGTGCCAGCAGTGGGAGCTTGAAGAGGTTCTTC. Translation: CASSGSLKRFF.

V gene TRBV5-1 combines with J gene TRBJ1-4, with unresolved D. This CDR3 is 14 amino acids long. The V gene's germline CDR1 is SGHRS and CDR2 YFSETQ. V was clipped by 0 bases and J by 7 bases, with 10 bases between them. The chain's CDR3 is CASSLEPGGEKLFF. The CDR3 DNA sequence: TGCGCCAGCAGCTTGGAACCAGGAGGTGAAAAACTGTTTTTT.

The rearrangement joins TRBV5-1 to TRBJ1-4, with a weak D call TRBD1 (5 bases). The CDR3 runs to 14 residues. Trimming removed 4 bases from V and 8 bases from J, with 15 bases in between. CDR1 is SGHRS and CDR2 is YFSETQ in the germline V gene. The DNA for the CDR3 is TGCGCCAGCAGCCGGCGGGGGAATGGCGAAAAACTGTTTTTT. It translates to CASSRRGNGEKLFF.

The genes are TRBV9 and TRBJ2-3, with TRBD1 as a possible D gene (5 bases). The germline gives CDR1 SGDLS, CDR2 YYNGEE. The V end lost 3 bases, the J end lost 3 bases, and 14 bases lay between the germline ends. CDR3 length: 15 amino acids. The CDR3 coding sequence is TGTGCCAGCAGCGCGACAGTAATTGAGACAGATACGCAGTATTTT. Its protein product is CASSATVIETDTQYF.

The V call is TRBV5-8, the J call TRBJ2-6; possibly TRBD2 for D (7 bases). Trimming pared 3 bases from V and 1 base from J, leaving 11 bases between. The CDR3 sequence is 16 residues long. Germline V gene sequence: CDR1 SGHTS, CDR2 YDEGEE. CDR3 coding DNA: TGTGCCAGCAGCTGGGAGGGGGATTCTGGGGCCAACGTCCTGACTTTC. Its translation: CASSWEGDSGANVLTF. Filled out from reference TRBV5-8 and TRBJ2-6, the complete variable domain reads EAGVTQSPTHLIKTRGQQATLRCSPISGHTSVYWYQQALGLGLQFLLWYDEGEERNRGNFPPRFSGRQFPNYSSELNVNALELEDSALYLCASSWEGDSGANVLTFGAGSRLTVL.

The V gene is TRBV7-9, the J gene TRBJ1-1; 7 positions agree with TRBD1. Trimming took 5 bases from V and 1 from J; bases not matched to a gene: 4. The V gene's germline CDR1 is SEHNR and CDR2 FQNEAQ (reference sequence). The CDR3 runs 14 residues. The CDR3 sequence is CASSPGTANTEAFF. The CDR3, as DNA: TGTGCCAGCAGCCCAGGGACAGCGAACACTGAAGCTTTCTTT.

Notes on this clone: Other DNA sequences within the sample encode an identical CDR3. The rearrangement uses TRBV18 and TRBJ2-5, with D possibly TRBD2 on 6 matching bases. Trimming shortened V by 3 bases and J by 4 bases, and 9 bases separated the two germline ends. The germline gives CDR1 KGHSH, CDR2 LQKENI. The CDR3 is 13 amino acids. In DNA, the CDR3 is TGTGCCAGCTCACCCCGGGAGAGAGAGACCCAGTACTTC. This codes for CASSPRERETQYF.

Remarks on this clone: One junction end does not reproduce the germline sequence, and a read error may be involved. The rearrangement links TRBV7-7 to TRBJ2-1; D might be TRBD2 (6 bases). Germline V gene data show CDR1 as SSHAT and CDR2 as FNYEAQ (reference sequence). This CDR3 is built from 14 residues. This CDR3 reads CASSPRIVADEQFF. The DNA of the CDR3 is TGTGCTAGCAGCCCGAGAATCGTAGCGGATGAGCAGTTCTTC.

This chain connects TRBV29-1 to TRBJ2-7, with TRBD1 identical over 9 bases. The germline V gene encodes CDR1 SQVTM and CDR2 ANQGSEA. The V gene end was trimmed by 7 bases and the J gene end by 6 bases; junction bases not matched to a gene: 10. The CDR3 loop spans 13 amino acids. The CDR3: CSGRTGAPSEQYF. The CDR3 coding sequence is TGCAGCGGGCGGACAGGGGCCCCCTCCGAGCAGTACTTC.

The chain has TRBV6-5 and TRBJ1-6, with TRBD1 as a possible D gene (5 bases). The CDR3 length is 13 residues. V gave up 5 bases and J gave up 7 bases, with 9 bases separating them. Per germline, CDR1 MNHEY and CDR2 SVGAGI. CDR3 protein: CASSRTPNSPLHF. Written as DNA, the CDR3 is TGTGCCAGCAGTAGGACACCGAATTCACCCCTCCACTTT.

The J gene is TRBJ2-7, the V gene TRBV13, with D maybe TRBD2 (5 bases). Germline assignment: CDR1 PRHDT and CDR2 FYEKMQ (reference sequence). V was pared by 3 bases and J by 7 bases, with 10 bases between. The length of the CDR3 is 12 residues. CDR3 region: CASSFAGEEQYF. CDR3 nucleotide sequence: TGTGCCAGCAGCTTCGCCGGGGAAGAGCAGTACTTC.

V and J are TRBV7-9 and TRBJ2-6, with D unclear. V lost 1 base, J lost 1 base, and 8 bases lay in between. This CDR3 comprises 16 residues. The germline gives CDR1 SEHNR, CDR2 FQNEAQ (reference sequence). The CDR3 spells CASSLGAASGANVLTF. The DNA of the CDR3 is TGTGCCAGCAGCTTAGGGGCCGCGTCTGGGGCCAACGTCCTGACTTTC.

The V call is TRBV6-1, the J call TRBJ1-1, with D tentatively TRBD1 (5 bases). V lost 2 bases to trimming and J lost 1 base, with 14 bases between them. CDR1 is MNHNS, CDR2 SASEGT, per germline. CDR3 length: 16 amino acids. The CDR3 here is CASSESWGVGNTEAFF. CDR3 in DNA: TGTGCCAGCAGTGAATCCTGGGGGGTCGGGAACACTGAAGCTTTCTTT.

The chain uses TRBV6-5 and TRBJ2-5; 7 nucleotides line up with TRBD1. V gave up 2 bases and J gave up 5 bases; unmatched junction bases: 5. The germline CDR1 and CDR2 sequences are MNHEY and SVGAGI. The CDR3 extends over 14 amino acids. CDR3 amino acids: CASSYTTGRETQYF. CDR3 coding DNA: TGTGCCAGCAGTTACACGACAGGGCGGGAGACCCAGTACTTC.

The chain links TRBV6-5 to TRBJ2-3, with 8 bases fitting TRBD1. The V gene end was trimmed by 5 bases and the J gene end by 6 bases; junction bases not matched to a gene: 7. There are 14 residues in the CDR3. Germline V lookup: CDR1 MNHEY, CDR2 SVGAGI. The CDR3: CASSQGQGRDTQYF. CDR3 in DNA: TGTGCCAGCAGTCAAGGACAGGGCAGGGATACGCAGTATTTT.

CDR3 sequence (DNA): TGTGCCAGAAGCTACAGGGATAAGAGCAATCAGCCCCAGCATTTT. Translating gives CARSYRDKSNQPQHF. The chain recombines TRBV5-3 with TRBJ1-5, with a tentative D call TRBD1 (6 bases). TRBV5-3 is labeled an ORF, and its function is uncertain. V was shortened by 3 bases and J by 1 base, with 11 bases between the two germline ends. The CDR3 is made up of 15 amino acids.

This chain joins TRBV4-1 and TRBJ1-5; D possibly corresponds to TRBD1 (5 bases). The CDR3 consists of 16 residues. CDR1 MGHRA and CDR2 YSYEKL come from the germline V gene. V gave up 1 base and J gave up 7 bases, with 17 bases separating them. The CDR3 DNA reads as TGCGCCAGCAGCCAAGGACCAGGACTAGGGGAGCAGCCCCAGCATTTT. It specifies CASSQGPGLGEQPQHF.

For the CDR3, the DNA is TGCGCCAGCAGCCAAACGACAGGACCGTTCGAGCAGTACTTC. Translating gives CASSQTTGPFEQYF. V and J are TRBV5-1 and TRBJ2-7, with D possibly TRBD1 on 6 matching bases. Germline CDR1 SGHRS, CDR2 YFSETQ. The CDR3 consists of 14 residues. V lost 4 bases and J 6 bases, leaving 17 bases between the germline ends.